The TCR beta chain under discussion was sequenced for a study of shared clonotypes between healthy human individuals. Researchers ran the assay at a deep level. The data were produced by immunoSEQ multiplex PCR, yet TCRdb's version contains in-frame clones alone and is incomplete. The table has over 1.5 million clones, 95% to 99% seen once. Looked up from germline, CDR1 is LNHDA and CDR2 is SQIVND (reference sequence). This CDR3 is 15 amino acids long. The ends were cut back, 1 base at V and 5 bases at J, with 14 bases in the middle. The sequence derives from a man aged 25-40 years in good health. This rearrangement joins TRBV19 to TRBJ1-1; D unclear. Sequenced material: naive CD4+ T cells sorted from blood. The subset is: CD45RA+ positively selected. The CDR3 DNA reads TGTGCCAGTAGTATAGGTGGAGGGTTTTTAACTGAAGCTTTCTTT. Residues: CASSIGGGFLTEAFF.